Shown below are 6 T cell receptor beta chains from a single sample sequenced in a study of T-cell memory formation after mild COVID-19. TCRdb re-derived calls from the 5' RACE reads in MiXCR, one entry per CDR3 protein. Of 150,000 to 200,000 distinct CDR3 sequences detected, approximately 14% appear once; the ten largest clones hold 13% to 15%. Input material: PBMCs or a T cell subset sorted from them (not recorded which). All receptors derive from an adult woman who had mild COVID-19 (a few samples of this study predate the infection). Cell type and time point are not known.

This clonotype has just a few counts. The chain has TRBV7-2 and TRBJ2-5; TRBD2 might be the D (7 bases). CDR1 and CDR2 (germline): SGHTA, FQGNSA. The CDR3 runs 14 residues. V dropped 3 bases and J dropped 5 bases, with 13 bases sitting between them. CDR3 loop: CASSFGGRVETQYF. Written as DNA, the CDR3 is TGTGCCAGCAGCTTCGGGGGGCGCGTGGAGACCCAGTACTTC.

This clonotype was observed a handful of times. The CDR3 here is CASSSRTGGYSYNEQFF. The CDR3 region has the DNA TGTGCCAGTAGTTCCAGGACAGGGGGTTACTCCTACAATGAGCAGTTCTTC. This chain connects TRBV19 to TRBJ2-1; 10 bases are shared with TRBD1. The germline CDR1 and CDR2 sequences are LNHDA and SQIVND (reference sequence). The junction had 7 bases not matched to a gene; V was cut back by 5 bases and J by 0 bases. The CDR3 is 17 residues long. The whole variable domain, filled in from reference TRBV19 and TRBJ2-1, reads DGGITQSPKYLFRKEGQNVTLSCEQNLNHDAMYWYRQDPGQGLRLIYYSQIVNDFQKGDIAEGYSVSREKKESFPLTVTSAQKNPTAFYLCASSSRTGGYSYNEQFFGPGTRLTVL.

This clonotype was picked up a small number of times. The chain uses TRBV29-1 and TRBJ2-7; possible D gene TRBD1, 6 bases. V was trimmed by 0 bases and J by 0 bases, leaving 18 bases between them. Looked up from germline, CDR1 is SQVTM and CDR2 is ANQGSEA. CDR3 length: 17 residues. CDR3 in amino acids: CSVEDGGEWGHSYEQYF. CDR3 in DNA: TGCAGCGTTGAAGATGGAGGCGAGTGGGGGCACTCCTACGAGCAGTACTTC.

V usage is TRBV10-3 and J usage is TRBJ2-7; D uncertain. V lost 2 bases to trimming and J lost 4 bases, with 6 bases between them. The germline gives CDR1 ENHRY, CDR2 SYGVKD. The CDR3 sequence is 12 residues long. The CDR3 DNA follows: TGTGCCATCAGTGAGAACAGTTACGAGCAGTACTTC. It translates to CAISENSYEQYF.

V usage is TRBV7-9 and J usage is TRBJ2-3, with D possibly matching TRBD2 (5 bases). Per the germline V gene, CDR1 is SEHNR and CDR2 is FQNEAQ (reference sequence). V dropped 7 bases and J dropped 5 bases, with 16 bases sitting between them. The CDR3 has 14 amino acids. CDR3 nucleotide sequence: TGTGCCAGCAACCTCCCTGCGGGCGGAGATACGCAGTATTTT. Its translation is CASNLPAGGDTQYF.

CDR3 in amino acids: CASSSGQGSSYNEQFF. Written as DNA, the CDR3 is TGTGCCAGTAGTAGCGGACAGGGGAGCTCCTACAATGAGCAGTTCTTC. The chain has TRBV19 and TRBJ2-1; 9 bases match TRBD1. Germline V gene lookup returns CDR1 LNHDA and CDR2 SQIVND (reference sequence). Trimming cost V 4 bases and J 0 bases; bases outside gene matches: 4. The CDR3 has 16 residues.